Ten or more counts support the clone carrying this T cell receptor beta chain. The antigen is not known. These data originate in a study of T cells after yellow fever vaccination. Study background: The SMART-Seq v4 Ultra Low Input method served to prepare the low-cell-number fractions. Points from the study as a whole: Clones from primary vaccination mostly reappeared after the booster (roughly 97% CD4, approximately 86% CD8). Few clonotypes appeared in both CD4 and CD8 compartments. Weaker, the secondary response peaked sooner, at day 5 versus 15.

In TCRdb, the 5' RACE reads were re-called with MiXCR into one record per CDR3 protein. The table records hundreds of thousands of distinct CDR3 sequences, about 12% of them present only once. This receptor was identified in a man aged 25-45 years who received the YFV17D yellow fever vaccine. The specimen was PBMCs, collected on the day of the yellow fever booster vaccination.

CDR3 loop: CSARTSGTDTQYF. The CDR3 DNA is TGCAGTGCCCGGACTAGCGGGACCGATACGCAGTATTTT. The chain employs TRBV20-1 and TRBJ2-3; 12 bases align to TRBD2. The CDR3 consists of 13 residues. From germline, CDR1 is DFQATT and CDR2 SNEGSKA (reference sequence). The ends lost 6 bases at V and 6 bases at J; junction bases unmatched: 4.